The TCR beta chain under discussion was sequenced for a study of siplizumab effects on memory and regulatory T cells. Overall study results and limits: The authors mapped only a minor fraction of alloreactive clones to unstimulated subsets. With siplizumab, Treg-derived clones averaged about 71% of mappable alloreactive CD4+ clones, versus less than 35% in controls.

V was clipped by 4 bases and J by 5 bases, with 5 bases between them. The length of the CDR3 is 11 residues. Per the germline V gene, CDR1 is DFQATT and CDR2 is SNEGSKA (reference sequence). The protocol was immunoSEQ multiplex PCR, while the TCRdb copy is restricted to in-frame clones and leaves out a portion. This table holds more than 95,000 clones, nearly 95% found once. Comment on this clone: Its specificity is not known.

Sequencing was done on a sample of Tregs sorted from blood. This receptor was identified in a human donor in good health. The chain carries TRBV20-1 and TRBJ2-2; D not certain. The DNA for the CDR3 is TGCAGTGCTACCCGAACCGGGGAGCTGTTTTTT. Its protein product is CSATRTGELFF.